The T cell receptor (beta chain) described here comes from a study of T cells in Graves' hyperthyroidism and ophthalmopathy. The sample holds many counts of this clonotype. Drawn at first hyperthyroidism diagnosis, the blood sample preceded any ophthalmopathy symptoms. Amplified TCR beta CDR3 regions derived from RNA transcripts. RT-PCR in the first round (using the HTBI primer set) targeted the TCR CDR3. One entry per CDR3 protein, called by TCRdb with MiXCR from the multiplex PCR reads. The table records approximately 370,000 distinct CDR3 sequences, about 15% of them present only once. The CDR3 covers 14 residues. CDR1 is SGHRS and CDR2 is YFSETQ in the germline V gene. V trimming: 4 bases; J trimming: 6 bases; junction bases outside the gene matches: 7.

The chain uses TRBV5-1 and TRBJ2-3, with TRBD2 matching over 8 bases. The TCR comes from a woman younger than 45 with Graves' hyperthyroidism that later progressed to Graves' ophthalmopathy. Source material: blood. The CDR3 bases are TGCGCCAGCAGCCCGGGAATAGCGGGGGATACGCAGTATTTT. Translating gives CASSPGIAGDTQYF.